The clone carrying this T cell receptor beta chain occurred many times. Its target is unknown. Where libraries were unsorted, they were derived from 2 million PBMCs stored at -80 degrees C. Synthesis of cDNA was performed by 5'RACE using 10-nucleotide random UMIs. From 15-18 subjects, over 180 million TCR-beta sequences were obtained in each sequencing run. TCRdb re-analysed the 5' RACE reads in MiXCR, keeping a single row per CDR3 protein. The profile shows about 55,000 distinct CDR3 sequences, over 4% of them singletons. The data originate from a study of neurological immune-mediated disorders. Study observations and caveats: One related-CDR3 cluster, found by phylogenetic grouping, held repertoires of 18 of 34 multiple sclerosis patients and is a possible signature.

Trimming cost V 2 bases and J 3 bases; bases outside gene matches: 7. CDR1 MNHEY and CDR2 SVGAGI come from the germline V gene. This CDR3 contains 15 residues. The TCR originated in a man in his fifties or sixties with multiple sclerosis. Specimen: PBMCs. The genes are TRBV6-5 and TRBJ2-7, with 7 nucleotides matching TRBD2. CDR3 sequence: CASSYQPGGNYEQYF. CDR3 in DNA: TGTGCCAGCAGTTACCAACCGGGGGGAAACTACGAGCAGTACTTC.